The 32 T cell receptor beta chains below come from one sample, sequenced in a study of cytomegalovirus exposure and HLA in healthy donors. The method was immunoSEQ multiplex PCR; TCRdb's version includes in-frame clones alone and lacks a portion of them. The sample lists approximately 49,000 clones; about 90% were seen once. Input material: PBMCs. These receptors were obtained from a man between 18 and 29 years old in good health and CMV-seronegative.

The table lists this clone with a count of one. The chain has TRBV5-6 and TRBJ2-5; no definite D call. Germline CDR1 reads SGHDT; CDR2 reads YYEEEE. V lost 4 bases, J lost 1 base, and 14 bases lay in between. This CDR3 comprises 15 residues. Here the CDR3 reads CASSPGPAPQETQYF. The CDR3 nucleotides read TGTGCCAGCAGCCCGGGTCCAGCGCCCCAAGAGACCCAGTACTTC.

This clone showed up just a few times. J is TRBJ1-2 and V is TRBV27; 7 bases fit TRBD1. V trimming: 8 bases; J trimming: 5 bases; junction bases outside the gene matches: 11. There are 14 residues in the CDR3. From germline, CDR1 is MNHEY and CDR2 SMNVEV (reference sequence). The CDR3 DNA reads as TGTGCCAGCGGCAAACCGGGACAGCTTTATGGCTACACCTTC. Translated: CASGKPGQLYGYTF.

The chain is built from TRBV7-3 and TRBJ2-7; TRBD1 is a possible D gene (6 bases). Germline assignment: CDR1 SGHTA and CDR2 FQGTGA. The CDR3 is 15 residues long. V was cut by 2 bases and J by 2 bases, with 13 bases left in between. The CDR3 nucleotides read TGTGCCAGCAGCTTATATTCGGGACACCCCTACGAGCAGTACTTC. Its translation: CASSLYSGHPYEQYF.

The rearrangement joins TRBV7-9 to TRBJ2-1; TRBD2 agrees at 11 bases. V lost 10 bases to trimming and J lost 9 bases; unmatched junction nucleotides: 11. Germline-derived CDR1 and CDR2 are SEHNR and FQNEAQ (reference sequence). The CDR3 contains 14 residues. CDR3 DNA: TGTGCCACCTCGGGACTAGCGGCGACTCGTGAGCAGTTCTTC. Its protein is CATSGLAATREQFF.

The V call is TRBV5-6, the J call TRBJ1-1, with D unresolved. In germline, CDR1 is SGHDT, CDR2 YYEEEE. This CDR3 comprises 12 residues. V lost 4 bases and J 3 bases, leaving 7 bases between the germline ends. Here the CDR3 DNA reads TGTGCCAGCAGCGGCTTTTACACTGAAGCTTTCTTT. Amino acid sequence: CASSGFYTEAFF.

The chain carries TRBV7-9 and TRBJ2-7; possible D gene TRBD1, 5 bases. This CDR3 is 12 amino acids long. Germline V CDR1 and CDR2: SEHNR, FQNEAQ (reference sequence). The V end was cut by 0 bases, the J end by 7 bases, with 7 bases between. CDR3 in DNA: TGTGCCAGCAGCTTAGCCTCAGGGGAGCAGTACTTC. Translation gives CASSLASGEQYF.

The chain links TRBV28 to TRBJ2-7; 7 bases align to TRBD2. The CDR3 sequence is 15 residues long. The germline gives CDR1 MDHEN, CDR2 SYDVKM. The V gene end was trimmed by 7 bases and the J gene end by 0 bases; junction bases not matched to a gene: 9. Written as DNA, the CDR3 is TGTGCCAGCACCTATTCTAGCGGTAGCTCCTACGAGCAGTACTTC. This gives the protein CASTYSSGSSYEQYF.

The chain combines TRBV9 with TRBJ2-1, with TRBD2 matching over 10 bases. Germline lookup yields CDR1 SGDLS and CDR2 YYNGEE. V dropped 4 bases and J dropped 2; count of bases not matched to a gene: 18. The CDR3 has 20 amino acids. The CDR3 loop reads CASSPTGGGHGLAAYNEQFF. In DNA form, the CDR3 reads TGTGCCAGCAGCCCCACCGGGGGGGGGCACGGACTAGCGGCCTACAATGAGCAGTTCTTC.

The chain carries TRBV10-3 and TRBJ1-2; possible D gene TRBD1, 6 bases. The V gene's germline CDR1 is ENHRY and CDR2 SYGVKD. Trimming pared 0 bases from V and 4 bases from J, leaving 12 bases between. The CDR3 totals 15 residues. CDR3 in amino acids: CAISESGGASYGYTF. The DNA for the CDR3 is TGTGCCATCAGTGAGTCCGGGGGGGCGAGCTATGGCTACACCTTC.

The chain links TRBV11-3 to TRBJ2-2; the match to TRBD2 covers 8 bases. The CDR3 length is 15 residues. Germline V CDR1 and CDR2: SGHNT, YENEEA. Trimming at V came to 5 bases and at J to 4 bases, leaving 6 bases not matched to a gene. CDR3 coding DNA: TGTGCCAGCAGCCCGACCGGGACTAGCACCGGGGAGCTGTTTTTT. Encoded protein: CASSPTGTSTGELFF.

DNA for the CDR3: TGTGCCAGTAGTATAATCAGGGCGAGATTTGGGCAGCCCCAGCATTTT. Its protein is CASSIIRARFGQPQHF. The chain employs TRBV19 and TRBJ1-5; the D gene is possibly TRBD1 (5 bases). From germline, CDR1 is LNHDA and CDR2 SQIVND (reference sequence). The V end lost 2 bases, the J end lost 7 bases, and 18 bases lay between the germline ends. The CDR3 is 16 residues long.

This chain uses TRBV27 with TRBJ2-2; D possibly corresponds to TRBD1 (6 bases). Per germline, CDR1 MNHEY and CDR2 SMNVEV (reference sequence). The CDR3 runs to 17 residues. The V gene lost 3 bases and the J gene lost 0 bases, with 14 bases spanning the gap. The CDR3 loop is CASSLGPRGPNTGELFF. CDR3 nucleotide sequence: TGTGCCAGCAGTTTGGGGCCCAGGGGTCCGAACACCGGGGAGCTGTTTTTT.

The V call is TRBV10-1, the J call TRBJ2-7; TRBD1 is a possible D gene (6 bases). The CDR3 extends over 13 amino acids. V was cut by 1 base and J by 12 bases, with 16 bases left in between. Germline V gene sequence: CDR1 WNHNN, CDR2 SYGVQD (reference sequence). As DNA, the CDR3 is TGCGCCAGCAGTGAGTACAGGGTAGGACGGTCGTACTTC. Amino acid sequence: CASSEYRVGRSYF.

This chain connects TRBV2 to TRBJ1-1, with D unresolved. This CDR3 is 13 amino acids long. CDR1 is SNHLY, CDR2 FYNNEI, per germline. The ends were cut back, 6 bases at V and 1 base at J, with 9 bases in the middle. The CDR3 region has the DNA TGTGCCAGCAGCGTATCAGAGAACACTGAAGCTTTCTTT. Translation gives CASSVSENTEAFF.

The chain carries TRBV4-2 and TRBJ2-3, with 9 nucleotides matching TRBD2. The germline gives CDR1 LGHNA, CDR2 YNFKEQ. The CDR3 totals 17 residues. Losses at the gene ends were 1 base for V and 4 bases for J; bases not matched to a gene: 9. In nucleotides, the CDR3 is TGTGCCAGCAGCCAAGCCGGTAGCGGGAGAAGCTCAGATACGCAGTATTTT. It specifies CASSQAGSGRSSDTQYF.

This chain joins TRBV5-4 and TRBJ2-3; 8 bases fit TRBD2. Germline V gene sequence: CDR1 SGHNT, CDR2 YYREEE (reference sequence). The CDR3 extends over 14 amino acids. Trimming at V came to 4 bases and at J to 6 bases, leaving 7 bases not matched to a gene. DNA for the CDR3: TGTGCCAGCAGCCAGGGACTAGTGTACGATACGCAGTATTTT. It specifies CASSQGLVYDTQYF.

The genes are TRBV5-1 and TRBJ1-4, with TRBD1 matching 12 bases. Germline V CDR1 and CDR2: SGHRS, YFSETQ. Unmatched junction bases numbered 6, after V lost 1 base and J lost 2 bases. There are 18 residues in the CDR3. The CDR3 reads CASSLYRDRGLTNEKLFF. Written as DNA, the CDR3 is TGCGCCAGCAGCTTGTACCGGGACAGGGGGCTCACTAATGAAAAACTGTTTTTT.

This sequence joins TRBV29-1 and TRBJ2-2, with 9 nucleotides matching TRBD2. The germline gives CDR1 SQVTM, CDR2 ANQGSEA. The CDR3 is 15 amino acids. Trimming removed 2 bases from V and 2 bases from J; junction bases left unmatched: 3. CDR3 sequence reads: CSVERAGGNTGELFF. The CDR3 nucleotides read TGCAGCGTTGAACGAGCGGGAGGTAACACCGGGGAGCTGTTTTTT.

The V and J genes are TRBV30 and TRBJ2-5, with a possible D match to TRBD1 (5 bases). The V gene's germline CDR1 is GTSNPN and CDR2 SVGIG (reference sequence). This CDR3 contains 16 residues. The germline V and J ends were trimmed by 6 bases and 7 bases, with 27 bases remaining between them. In nucleotides, the CDR3 is TGTGCCTGCTTACAGCGTGGAGCAAGACAGTATGGGACCCAGTACTTC. This translates into CACLQRGARQYGTQYF. The full variable domain, rest sourced from reference TRBV30 and TRBJ2-5, is SQTIHQWPATLVQPVGSPLSLECTVEGTSNPNLYWYRQAAGRGLQLLFYSVGIGQISSEVPQNLSASRPQDRQFILSSKKLLLSDSGFYLCACLQRGARQYGTQYFGPGTRLLVL.

The V call is TRBV7-7, the J call TRBJ2-3; 9 bases fit TRBD1. Germline V gene sequence: CDR1 SSHAT, CDR2 FNYEAQ (reference sequence). With 5 bases clipped from V and 5 bases from J, the junction kept 11 bases outside the gene matches. The CDR3 consists of 16 residues. The DNA for the CDR3 is TGTGCCAGCAGCCCTCGGACAGGGGAATTGGGAGATACGCAGTATTTT. It codes for CASSPRTGELGDTQYF.

V usage is TRBV27 and J usage is TRBJ2-7; no reliable D call. The CDR3 contains 12 residues. Trimming removed 7 bases from V and 0 bases from J, with 7 bases in between. Germline CDR1 MNHEY, CDR2 SMNVEV (reference sequence). CDR3 nucleotides: TGTGCCAGCATGGGCCGCTCCTACGAGCAGTACTTC. Protein sequence: CASMGRSYEQYF.

This clone has a handful of counts. The J gene is TRBJ1-5, the V gene TRBV5-1; no clear D gene. CDR3 length: 12 amino acids. Germline CDR1 is SGHRS and CDR2 is YFSETQ. Trimming cost V 10 bases and J 7 bases, with 15 bases left between them. The CDR3 DNA follows: TGCGCCTTTCGACTCCCCCAACAGCCCCAGCATTTT. This sequence encodes CAFRLPQQPQHF.

A few counts support this clone. This chain connects TRBV4-3 to TRBJ2-1; maybe TRBD2 (6 bases). Trimming shortened V by 0 bases and J by 0 bases, and 12 bases separated the two germline ends. This CDR3 is built from 17 residues. Germline V gene data show CDR1 as LGHNA and CDR2 as YSLEER. In DNA form, the CDR3 reads TGCGCCAGCAGCCAAGATCGGGCTAGCGACTCCTACAATGAGCAGTTCTTC. It translates to CASSQDRASDSYNEQFF.

This clone was recorded only once. V is TRBV4-2 and J is TRBJ1-1, with TRBD1 as a possible D gene (5 bases). This CDR3 contains 15 residues. V was cut by 3 bases and J by 4 bases, with 15 bases left in between. Germline lookup yields CDR1 LGHNA and CDR2 YNFKEQ. CDR3 sequence (DNA): TGTGCCAGCAGCCAGAGGAGGGGAATGGGCACTGAAGCTTTCTTT. Its protein product is CASSQRRGMGTEAFF.

The chain uses TRBV7-9 and TRBJ2-5, with 8 bases aligning to TRBD1. The CDR3 covers 14 residues. Trimming at V came to 6 bases and at J to 4 bases, leaving 7 bases not matched to a gene. In germline, CDR1 is SEHNR, CDR2 FQNEAQ (reference sequence). The CDR3 nucleotides are TGTGCCAGCAGTGCCTTGGGACAGGCAGAGACCCAGTACTTC. It translates to CASSALGQAETQYF.

This sequence joins TRBV27 and TRBJ1-5; D ambiguous. Germline V CDR1 and CDR2: MNHEY, SMNVEV (reference sequence). V lost 5 bases, J lost 7 bases, and 12 bases lay in between. The CDR3 sequence is 13 residues long. The CDR3 spells CASSSSQRQPQHF. Here the CDR3 DNA reads TGTGCCAGCAGTAGTAGCCAGCGACAGCCCCAGCATTTT.

This clone appeared a single time. The V and J genes are TRBV30 and TRBJ2-7, with a weak D call TRBD2 (5 bases). Germline V gene sequence: CDR1 GTSNPN, CDR2 SVGIG (reference sequence). Trimming took 1 base from V and 2 from J, leaving 9 bases between them. The CDR3 loop spans 13 amino acids. CDR3 bases: TGTGCCTGGAGTGACGGGATCACCTACGAGCAGTACTTC. Amino acid sequence: CAWSDGITYEQYF.

The CDR3, as DNA: TGTGCCACCATACTTACGACGACGAGGGCTGGAAACACCATATATTTT. Amino acid sequence: CATILTTTRAGNTIYF. The V and J genes are TRBV7-9 and TRBJ1-3; D unclear. Trimming left V 10 bases short and J 2 bases short, with 21 bases between. This CDR3 is 16 amino acids long. Germline V gives CDR1 SEHNR, CDR2 FQNEAQ (reference sequence).

The chain couples TRBV5-1 to TRBJ2-2, with 9 positions matching TRBD2. Per germline, CDR1 SGHRS and CDR2 YFSETQ. The CDR3 consists of 14 residues. J lost 5 bases, V lost 4 bases, and 3 bases had no gene match. CDR3 sequence: CASSASGVTGELFF. DNA of the CDR3: TGCGCCAGCAGCGCTAGCGGGGTTACCGGGGAGCTGTTTTTT.

This clone was detected only a few times. V and J are TRBV7-3 and TRBJ1-1; 10 nucleotides align to TRBD1. CDR3 length: 16 residues. V lost 0 bases and J lost 3; bases outside the gene matches: 4. In germline, CDR1 is SGHTA, CDR2 FQGTGA. CDR3 nucleotide sequence: TGTGCCAGCAGCTTAACGACAGGGGGCTCGTACACTGAAGCTTTCTTT. Translation gives CASSLTTGGSYTEAFF.

This sequence joins TRBV4-2 and TRBJ2-2, with D possibly matching TRBD1 (6 bases). The CDR3 consists of 15 residues. V was clipped by 4 bases and J by 1 base, with 10 bases between them. The germline CDR1 and CDR2 sequences are LGHNA and YNFKEQ. CDR3 protein: CASSPVGQNTGELFF. Here the CDR3 DNA reads TGTGCCAGCAGCCCAGTGGGACAGAACACCGGGGAGCTGTTTTTT.

CDR3 amino acids: CASSIQGEATEAFF. The CDR3 DNA is TGTGCCAGCAGTATACAGGGTGAGGCCACTGAAGCTTTCTTT. This sequence joins TRBV28 and TRBJ1-1; D may be TRBD1 (6 bases). The germline gives CDR1 MDHEN, CDR2 SYDVKM. The CDR3 has 14 amino acids. Trimming removed 5 bases at V and 4 bases at J, with 14 bases between. Full variable domain (rest looked up from reference TRBV28 and TRBJ1-1): DVKVTQSSRYLVKRTGEKVFLECVQDMDHENMFWYRQDPGLGLRLIYFSYDVKMKEKGDIPEGYSVSREKKERFSLILESASTNQTSMYLCASSIQGEATEAFFGQGTRLTVV.